The clone carrying this T cell receptor (beta chain) was counted ten times or more. This record belongs to a study of T cells in Graves' hyperthyroidism and ophthalmopathy. Uncontrolled infections, other autoimmune diseases, pregnancy or lactation led to exclusion of patients. Fresh peripheral blood, 10 ml, was the source of the PBMCs. RNA transcripts provided the source from which TCR beta CDR3 regions were amplified. HTBI primers were employed in a first-round RT-PCR of the TCR CDR3. TCRdb re-derived calls from the multiplex PCR reads in MiXCR, one entry per CDR3 protein. The sample lists about 290,000 distinct CDR3 sequences, 10% to 15% occurring once. The CDR3 contains 15 residues. V was trimmed by 3 bases and J by 8 bases, leaving 17 bases between them. Germline lookup yields CDR1 LGHDT and CDR2 YNNKEL (reference sequence).

This receptor was obtained from a woman in her 30s with Graves' hyperthyroidism that later progressed to Graves' ophthalmopathy. The sample was blood. This sequence joins TRBV3-1 and TRBJ2-1; D not certain. CDR3 DNA sequence: TGTGCCAGCAGCCATAACTATAGTCCTCAGCATGAGCAGTTCTTC. Its protein product is CASSHNYSPQHEQFF.